This T cell receptor (beta chain) stems from a study of read filtering for tumor transcriptome and immune sequencing. About the research overall: Revised staging placed roughly 8 patients in R-ISS I, roughly 17 in II, about seven in III.

The table lists this clonotype with many counts. This library used roughly 430 ng RNA and molecular barcoded adaptors spanning alpha/delta and beta/gamma chains. MiXCR, applied by TCRdb to the reads, yields one record per CDR3 protein. The data show 62,000 or so distinct CDR3 sequences, 20% to 25% seen once. Every patient had bone marrow sampled while the disease was active. This TCR was sampled from a donor at least 40 years old with multiple myeloma. The material sequenced was a population of CD138-negative cells sorted from bone marrow.

CDR3 sequence reads: CASSLSTGATNQPQHF. The CDR3 DNA reads as TGTGCCAGCAGCTTAAGTACAGGGGCGACCAATCAGCCCCAGCATTTT. The rearrangement joins TRBV7-8 to TRBJ1-5; 7 bases match TRBD1. Trimming took 2 bases from V and 3 from J; bases not matched to a gene: 7. CDR1 is SGHVS, CDR2 FQNEAQ, per germline. There are 16 residues in the CDR3.